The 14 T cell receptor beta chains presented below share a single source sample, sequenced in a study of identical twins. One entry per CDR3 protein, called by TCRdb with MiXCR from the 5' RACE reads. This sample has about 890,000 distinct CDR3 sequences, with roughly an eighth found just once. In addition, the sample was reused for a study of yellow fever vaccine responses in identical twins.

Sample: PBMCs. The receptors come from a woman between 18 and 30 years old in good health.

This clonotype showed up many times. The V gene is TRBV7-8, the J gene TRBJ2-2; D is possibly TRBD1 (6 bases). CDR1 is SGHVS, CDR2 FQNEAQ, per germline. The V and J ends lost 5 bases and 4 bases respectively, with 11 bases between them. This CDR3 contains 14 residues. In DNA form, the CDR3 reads TGTGCCAGCAGCCAGATACAGGGCACCGGGGAGCTGTTTTTT. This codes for CASSQIQGTGELFF.

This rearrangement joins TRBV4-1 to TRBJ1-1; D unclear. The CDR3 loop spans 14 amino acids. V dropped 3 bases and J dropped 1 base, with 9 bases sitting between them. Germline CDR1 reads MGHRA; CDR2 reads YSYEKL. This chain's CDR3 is CASSHEGGNTEAFF. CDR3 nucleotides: TGCGCCAGCAGCCACGAGGGAGGGAACACTGAAGCTTTCTTT.

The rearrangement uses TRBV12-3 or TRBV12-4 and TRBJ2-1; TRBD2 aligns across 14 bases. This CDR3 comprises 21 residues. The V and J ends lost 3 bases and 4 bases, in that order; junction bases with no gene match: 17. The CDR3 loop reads CASSFRPLGLAGVRRYNEQFF. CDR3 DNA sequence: TGTGCCAGCAGTTTTAGGCCGCTGGGACTAGCGGGAGTAAGGAGGTACAATGAGCAGTTCTTC.

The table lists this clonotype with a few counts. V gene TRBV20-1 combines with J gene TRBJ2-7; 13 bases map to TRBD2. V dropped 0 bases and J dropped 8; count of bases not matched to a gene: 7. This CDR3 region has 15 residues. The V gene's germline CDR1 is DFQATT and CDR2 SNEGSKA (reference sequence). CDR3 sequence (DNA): TGCAGTGCTAGAGATTGGGGGACTAGCGGGATCCAGCAGTACTTC. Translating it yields CSARDWGTSGIQQYF.

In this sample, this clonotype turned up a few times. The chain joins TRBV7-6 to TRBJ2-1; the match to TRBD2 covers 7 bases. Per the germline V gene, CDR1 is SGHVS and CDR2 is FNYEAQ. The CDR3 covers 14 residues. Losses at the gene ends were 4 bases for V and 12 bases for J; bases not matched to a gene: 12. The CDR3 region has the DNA TGTGCCAGCAGCTCCAGCGGGAACGCCGGGGGGCAGTTCTTC. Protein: CASSSSGNAGGQFF.

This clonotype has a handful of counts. In DNA form, the CDR3 reads TGCAGCGCCGCCGGCGGGAGCATAACCGGGGAGCTGTTTTTT. Its translation is CSAAGGSITGELFF. The chain recombines TRBV29-1 with TRBJ2-2; 7 positions agree with TRBD2. The germline V gene encodes CDR1 SQVTM and CDR2 ANQGSEA. V lost 7 bases and J lost 5; bases outside the gene matches: 10. The CDR3 length is 14 residues.

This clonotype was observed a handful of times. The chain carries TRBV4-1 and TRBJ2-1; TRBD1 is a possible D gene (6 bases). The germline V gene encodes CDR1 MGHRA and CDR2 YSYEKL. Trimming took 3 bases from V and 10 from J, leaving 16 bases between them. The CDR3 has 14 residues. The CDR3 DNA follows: TGCGCCAGCAGCCAGTTGGGAGACAGGAGGGAGCAGTTCTTC. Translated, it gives CASSQLGDRREQFF.

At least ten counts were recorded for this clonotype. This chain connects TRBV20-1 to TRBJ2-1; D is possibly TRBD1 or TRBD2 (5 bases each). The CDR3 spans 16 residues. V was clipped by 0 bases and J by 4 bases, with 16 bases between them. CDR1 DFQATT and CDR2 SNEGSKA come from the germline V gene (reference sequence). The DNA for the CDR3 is TGCAGTGCTAGAGATCAAAACAGGCGGGCTTACAATGAGCAGTTCTTC. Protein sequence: CSARDQNRRAYNEQFF.

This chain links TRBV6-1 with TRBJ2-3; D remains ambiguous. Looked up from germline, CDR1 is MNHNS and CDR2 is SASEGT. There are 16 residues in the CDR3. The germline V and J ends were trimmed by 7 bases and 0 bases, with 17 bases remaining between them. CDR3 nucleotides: TGTGCCAGCAAGAGGACCCCCTGGGCTAGCACAGATACGCAGTATTTT. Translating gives CASKRTPWASTDTQYF.

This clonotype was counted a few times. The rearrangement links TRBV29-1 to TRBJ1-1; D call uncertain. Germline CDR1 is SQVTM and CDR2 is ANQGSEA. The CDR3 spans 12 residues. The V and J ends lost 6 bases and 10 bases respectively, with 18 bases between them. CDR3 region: CSVADEVGSAFF. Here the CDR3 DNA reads TGCAGCGTCGCCGACGAGGTGGGTTCAGCTTTCTTT.

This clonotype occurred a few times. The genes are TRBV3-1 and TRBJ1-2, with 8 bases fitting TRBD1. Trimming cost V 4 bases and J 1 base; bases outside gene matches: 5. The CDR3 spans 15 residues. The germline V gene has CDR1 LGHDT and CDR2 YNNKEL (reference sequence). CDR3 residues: CASSPGTGFNYGYTF. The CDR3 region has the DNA TGTGCCAGCAGCCCCGGGACAGGATTTAACTATGGCTACACCTTC.

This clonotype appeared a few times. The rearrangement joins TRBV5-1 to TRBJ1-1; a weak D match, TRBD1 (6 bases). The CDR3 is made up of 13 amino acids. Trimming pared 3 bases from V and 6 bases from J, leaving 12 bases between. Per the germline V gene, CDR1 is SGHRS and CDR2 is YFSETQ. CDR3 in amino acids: CASSWRGMSEAFF. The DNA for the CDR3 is TGCGCCAGCAGCTGGAGGGGGATGTCTGAAGCTTTCTTT.

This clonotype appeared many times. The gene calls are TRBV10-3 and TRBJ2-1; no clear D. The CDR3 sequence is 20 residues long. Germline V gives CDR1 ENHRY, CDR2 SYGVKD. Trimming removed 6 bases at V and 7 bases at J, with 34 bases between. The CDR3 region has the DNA TGTGCCATCAGGGGCGAAGGTTTAGATGGCTATAATCTAGGAACAAATGAGCAGTTCTTC. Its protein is CAIRGEGLDGYNLGTNEQFF.

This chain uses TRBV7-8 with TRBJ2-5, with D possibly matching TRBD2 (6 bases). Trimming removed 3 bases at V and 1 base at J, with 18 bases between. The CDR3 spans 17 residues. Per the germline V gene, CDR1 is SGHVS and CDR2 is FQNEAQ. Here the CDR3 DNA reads TGTGCCAGCAGCTTCGGACCCGGGGGACCACCCCAAGAGACCCAGTACTTC. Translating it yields CASSFGPGGPPQETQYF.